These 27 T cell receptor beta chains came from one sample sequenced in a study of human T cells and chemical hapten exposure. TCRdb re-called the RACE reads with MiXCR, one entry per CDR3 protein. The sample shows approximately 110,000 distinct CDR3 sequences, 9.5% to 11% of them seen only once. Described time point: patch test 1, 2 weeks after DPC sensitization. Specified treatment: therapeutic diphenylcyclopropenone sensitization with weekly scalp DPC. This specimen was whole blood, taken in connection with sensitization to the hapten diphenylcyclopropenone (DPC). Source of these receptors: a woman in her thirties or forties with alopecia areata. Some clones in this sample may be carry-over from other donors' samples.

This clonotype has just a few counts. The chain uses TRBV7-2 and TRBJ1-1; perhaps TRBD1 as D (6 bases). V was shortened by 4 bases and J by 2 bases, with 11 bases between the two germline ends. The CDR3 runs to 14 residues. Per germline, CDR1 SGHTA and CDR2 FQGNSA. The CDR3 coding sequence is TGTGCCAGCAGCTACCCCAGGGGTAACACTGAAGCTTTCTTT. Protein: CASSYPRGNTEAFF.

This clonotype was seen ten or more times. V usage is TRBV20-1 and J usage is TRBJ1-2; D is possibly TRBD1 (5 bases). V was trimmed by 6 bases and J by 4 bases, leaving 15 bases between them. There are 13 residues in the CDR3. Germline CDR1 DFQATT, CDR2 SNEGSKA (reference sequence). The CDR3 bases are TGCAGTGCAGGGACCCCAGGCGGCTATGGCTACACCTTC. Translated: CSAGTPGGYGYTF.

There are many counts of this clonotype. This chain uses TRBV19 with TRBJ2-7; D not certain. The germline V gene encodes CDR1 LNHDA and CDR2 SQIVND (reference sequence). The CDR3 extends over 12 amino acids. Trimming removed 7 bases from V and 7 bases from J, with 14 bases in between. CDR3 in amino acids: CASTSTRREQYF. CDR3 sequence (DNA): TGTGCCAGTACCTCAACCCGGCGAGAGCAGTACTTC.

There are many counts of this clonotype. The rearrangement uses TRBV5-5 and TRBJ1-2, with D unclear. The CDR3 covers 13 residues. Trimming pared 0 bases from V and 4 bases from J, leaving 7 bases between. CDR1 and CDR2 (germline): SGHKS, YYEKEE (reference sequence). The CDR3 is CASSLAPAYGYTF. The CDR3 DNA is TGTGCCAGCAGCTTGGCCCCAGCCTATGGCTACACCTTC.

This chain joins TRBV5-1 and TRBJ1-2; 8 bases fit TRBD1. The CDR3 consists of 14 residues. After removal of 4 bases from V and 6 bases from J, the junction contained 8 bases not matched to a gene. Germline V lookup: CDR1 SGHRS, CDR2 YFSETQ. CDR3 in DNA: TGCGCCAGCAGCGCACAGGGGGGTCTTAATGGCTACACCTTC. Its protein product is CASSAQGGLNGYTF.

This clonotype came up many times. The DNA of the CDR3 is TGTGCCAGCAGTTTATCCGGGGCCTTGGGAGATACGCAGTATTTT. Translation gives CASSLSGALGDTQYF. This chain joins TRBV27 and TRBJ2-3, with D perhaps being TRBD1 or TRBD2 (5 bases each). The CDR3 spans 15 residues. Germline V lookup: CDR1 MNHEY, CDR2 SMNVEV (reference sequence). Trimming removed 0 bases from V and 5 bases from J, with 12 bases in between.

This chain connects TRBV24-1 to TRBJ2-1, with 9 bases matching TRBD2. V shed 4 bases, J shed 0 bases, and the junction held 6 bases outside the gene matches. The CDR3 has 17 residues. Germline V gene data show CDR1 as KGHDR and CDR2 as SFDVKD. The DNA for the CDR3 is TGTGCCACCAGTGACAGGACTAGCGAGGGCTCCTACAATGAGCAGTTCTTC. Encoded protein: CATSDRTSEGSYNEQFF.

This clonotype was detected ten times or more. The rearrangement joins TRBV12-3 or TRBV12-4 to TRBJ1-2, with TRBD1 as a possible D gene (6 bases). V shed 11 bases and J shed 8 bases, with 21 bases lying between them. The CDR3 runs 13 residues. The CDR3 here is CAGGILGAVGYTF. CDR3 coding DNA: TGTGCCGGGGGGATCCTGGGGGCCGTAGGCTACACCTTC.

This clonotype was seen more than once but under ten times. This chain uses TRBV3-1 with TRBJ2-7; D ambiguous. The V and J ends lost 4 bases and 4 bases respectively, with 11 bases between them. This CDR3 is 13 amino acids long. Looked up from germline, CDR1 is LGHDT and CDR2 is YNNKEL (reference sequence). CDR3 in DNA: TGTGCCAGCAGCCCGGAGAATCAGTACGAGCAGTACTTC. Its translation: CASSPENQYEQYF.

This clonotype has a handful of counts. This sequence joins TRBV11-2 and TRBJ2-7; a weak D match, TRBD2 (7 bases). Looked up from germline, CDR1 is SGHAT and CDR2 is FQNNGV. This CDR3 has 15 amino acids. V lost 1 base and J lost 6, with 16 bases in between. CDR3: CASSLGGGGLGEQYF. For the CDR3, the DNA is TGTGCCAGCAGCTTAGGGGGGGGCGGCCTTGGCGAGCAGTACTTC.

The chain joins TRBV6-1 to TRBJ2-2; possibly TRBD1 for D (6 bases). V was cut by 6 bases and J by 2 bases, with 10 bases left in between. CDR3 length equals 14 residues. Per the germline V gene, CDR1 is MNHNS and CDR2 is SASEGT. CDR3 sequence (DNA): TGTGCCAGCAGAGGACAGCTCAACACCGGGGAGCTGTTTTTT. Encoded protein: CASRGQLNTGELFF.

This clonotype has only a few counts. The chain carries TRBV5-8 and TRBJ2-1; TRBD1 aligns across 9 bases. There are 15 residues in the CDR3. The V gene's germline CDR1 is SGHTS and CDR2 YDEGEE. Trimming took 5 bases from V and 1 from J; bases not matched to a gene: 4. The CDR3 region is CASRGGTGSYNEQFF. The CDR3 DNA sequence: TGTGCCAGCAGAGGGGGGACAGGGTCCTACAATGAGCAGTTCTTC.

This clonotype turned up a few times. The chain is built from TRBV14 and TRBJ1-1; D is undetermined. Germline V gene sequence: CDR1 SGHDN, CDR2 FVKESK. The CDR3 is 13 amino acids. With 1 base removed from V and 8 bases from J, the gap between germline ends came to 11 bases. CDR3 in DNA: TGTGCCAGCAGCCAAGGCTCCGCGTCGGAAGCTTTCTTT. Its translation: CASSQGSASEAFF. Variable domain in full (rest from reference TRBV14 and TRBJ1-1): EAGVTQFPSHSVIEKGQTVTLRCDPISGHDNLYWYRRVMGKEIKFLLHFVKESKQDESGMPNNRFLAERTGGTYSTLKVQPAELEDSGVYFCASSQGSASEAFFGQGTRLTVV.

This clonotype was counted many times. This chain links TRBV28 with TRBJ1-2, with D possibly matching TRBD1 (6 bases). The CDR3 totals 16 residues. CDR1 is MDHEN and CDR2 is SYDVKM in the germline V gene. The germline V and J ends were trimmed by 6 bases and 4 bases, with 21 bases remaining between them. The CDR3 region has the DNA TGTGCCAGCAGCCCCGAACCAGGGGCCTTTCGCTATGGCTACACCTTC. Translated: CASSPEPGAFRYGYTF.

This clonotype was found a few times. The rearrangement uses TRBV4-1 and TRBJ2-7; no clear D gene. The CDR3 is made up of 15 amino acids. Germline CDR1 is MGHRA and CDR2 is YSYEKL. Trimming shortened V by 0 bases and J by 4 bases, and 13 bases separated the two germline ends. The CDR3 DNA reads TGCGCCAGCAGCCAAGACCAGAAAAACCAGTACGAGCAGTACTTC. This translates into CASSQDQKNQYEQYF.

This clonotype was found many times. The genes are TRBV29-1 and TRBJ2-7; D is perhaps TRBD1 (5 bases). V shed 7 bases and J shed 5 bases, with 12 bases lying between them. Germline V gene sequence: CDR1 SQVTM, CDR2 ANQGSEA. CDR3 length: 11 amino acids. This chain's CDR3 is CSAGHAHEQYF. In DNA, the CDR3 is TGCAGCGCCGGACATGCCCACGAGCAGTACTTC.

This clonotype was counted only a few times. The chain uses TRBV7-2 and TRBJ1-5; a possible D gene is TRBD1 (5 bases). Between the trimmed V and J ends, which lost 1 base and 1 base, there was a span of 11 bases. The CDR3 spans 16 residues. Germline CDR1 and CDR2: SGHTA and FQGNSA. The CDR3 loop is CASSLVVTESNQPQHF. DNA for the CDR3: TGTGCCAGCAGCTTAGTAGTGACAGAGAGCAATCAGCCCCAGCATTTT.

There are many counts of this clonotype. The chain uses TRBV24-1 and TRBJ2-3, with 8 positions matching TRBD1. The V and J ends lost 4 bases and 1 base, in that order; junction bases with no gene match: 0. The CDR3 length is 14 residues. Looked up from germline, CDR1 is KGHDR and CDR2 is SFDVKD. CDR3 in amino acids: CATSETGGTDTQYF. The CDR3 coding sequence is TGTGCCACCAGTGAGACAGGGGGCACAGATACGCAGTATTTT.

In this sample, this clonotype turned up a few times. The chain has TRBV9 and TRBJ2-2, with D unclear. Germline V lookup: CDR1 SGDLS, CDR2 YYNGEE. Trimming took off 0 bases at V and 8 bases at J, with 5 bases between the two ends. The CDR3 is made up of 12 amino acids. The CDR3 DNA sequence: TGTGCCAGCAGCGTAGGCCTAGGGGAGCTGTTTTTT. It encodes CASSVGLGELFF.

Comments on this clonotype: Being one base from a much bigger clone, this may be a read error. CDR3 nucleotides: TGTGTCAGCCCCCCGACAGGGGGGGATAATTCACCCCTCCACTTT. Translated, it gives CVSPPTGGDNSPLHF. The gene calls are TRBV27 and TRBJ1-6; 9 bases fit TRBD1. The V gene's germline CDR1 is MNHEY and CDR2 SMNVEV (reference sequence). This CDR3 spans 15 amino acids.

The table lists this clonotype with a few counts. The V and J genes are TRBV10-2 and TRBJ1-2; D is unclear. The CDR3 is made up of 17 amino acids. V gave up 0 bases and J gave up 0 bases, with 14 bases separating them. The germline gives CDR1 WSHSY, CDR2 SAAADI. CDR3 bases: TGCGCCAGCAGTGAGTCATGGTCAGCTTTAGCTAACTATGGCTACACCTTC. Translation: CASSESWSALANYGYTF.

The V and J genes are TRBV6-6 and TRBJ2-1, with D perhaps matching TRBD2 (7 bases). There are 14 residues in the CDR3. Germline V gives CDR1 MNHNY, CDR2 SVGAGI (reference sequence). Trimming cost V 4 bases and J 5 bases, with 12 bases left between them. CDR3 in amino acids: CASSSPGGNNEQFF. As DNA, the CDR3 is TGTGCCAGCAGTTCACCGGGGGGCAACAATGAGCAGTTCTTC.

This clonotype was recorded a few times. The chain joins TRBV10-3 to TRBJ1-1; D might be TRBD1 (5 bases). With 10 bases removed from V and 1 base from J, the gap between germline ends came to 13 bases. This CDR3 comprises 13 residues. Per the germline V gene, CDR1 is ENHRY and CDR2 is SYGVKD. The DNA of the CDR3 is TGTGCCACCACGGGGCTTACGAACACTGAAGCTTTCTTT. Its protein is CATTGLTNTEAFF.

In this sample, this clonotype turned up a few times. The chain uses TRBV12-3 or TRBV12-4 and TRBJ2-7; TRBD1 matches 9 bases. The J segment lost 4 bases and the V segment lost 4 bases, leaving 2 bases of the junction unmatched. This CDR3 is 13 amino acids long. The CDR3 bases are TGTGCCAGCAGTTCCGGACAGGGGTACGAGCAGTACTTC. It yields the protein CASSSGQGYEQYF.

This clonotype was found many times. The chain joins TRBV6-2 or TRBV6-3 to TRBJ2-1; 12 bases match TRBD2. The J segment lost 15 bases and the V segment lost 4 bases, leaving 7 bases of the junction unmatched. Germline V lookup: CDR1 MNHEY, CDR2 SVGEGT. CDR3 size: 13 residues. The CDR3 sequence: CASSSPSLAGGFF. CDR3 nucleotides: TGTGCCAGCAGTTCCCCTTCACTAGCGGGAGGGTTCTTC.

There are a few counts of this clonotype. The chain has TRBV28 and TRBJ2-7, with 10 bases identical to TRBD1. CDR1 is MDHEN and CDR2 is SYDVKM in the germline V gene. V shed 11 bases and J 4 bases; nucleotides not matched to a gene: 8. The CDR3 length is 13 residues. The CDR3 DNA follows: TGTGCCGGCCGACGACAGGGGGCTTACGAGCAGTACTTC. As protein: CAGRRQGAYEQYF.

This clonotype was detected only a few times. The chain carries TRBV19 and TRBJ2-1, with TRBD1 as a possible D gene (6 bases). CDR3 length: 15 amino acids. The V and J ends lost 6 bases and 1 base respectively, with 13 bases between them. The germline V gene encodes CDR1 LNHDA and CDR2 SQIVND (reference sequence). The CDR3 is CASRKPQGSYNEQFF. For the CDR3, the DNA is TGTGCCAGTAGAAAGCCACAGGGTTCCTACAATGAGCAGTTCTTC. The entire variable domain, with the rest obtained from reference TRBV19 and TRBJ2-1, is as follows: DGGITQSPKYLFRKEGQNVTLSCEQNLNHDAMYWYRQDPGQGLRLIYYSQIVNDFQKGDIAEGYSVSREKKESFPLTVTSAQKNPTAFYLCASRKPQGSYNEQFFGPGTRLTVL.